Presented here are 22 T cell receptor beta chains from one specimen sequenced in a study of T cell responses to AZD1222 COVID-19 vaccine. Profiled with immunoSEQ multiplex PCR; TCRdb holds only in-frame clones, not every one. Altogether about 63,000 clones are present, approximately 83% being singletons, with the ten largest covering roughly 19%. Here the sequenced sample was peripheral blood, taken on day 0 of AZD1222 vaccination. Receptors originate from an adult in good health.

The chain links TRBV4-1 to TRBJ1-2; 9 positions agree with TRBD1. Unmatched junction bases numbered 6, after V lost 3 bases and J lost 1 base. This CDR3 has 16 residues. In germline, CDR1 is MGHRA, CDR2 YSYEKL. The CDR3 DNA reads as TGCGCCAGCAGCCAGGCGGGACAGGGCGTTAACTATGGCTACACCTTC. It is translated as CASSQAGQGVNYGYTF.

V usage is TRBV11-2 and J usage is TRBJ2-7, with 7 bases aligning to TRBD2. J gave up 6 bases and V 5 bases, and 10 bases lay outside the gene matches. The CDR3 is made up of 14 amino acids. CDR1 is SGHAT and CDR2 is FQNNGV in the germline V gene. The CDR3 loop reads CASSKGLVFAEQYF. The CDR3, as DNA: TGTGCCAGCAGCAAAGGACTAGTGTTTGCCGAGCAGTACTTC.

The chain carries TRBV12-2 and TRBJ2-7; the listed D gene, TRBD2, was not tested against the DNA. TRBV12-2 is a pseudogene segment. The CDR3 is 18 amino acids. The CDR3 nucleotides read TGTGCAAGTCGCCACCCCTCAAATCTAGCGGGGGCCTCCTACGAGCAGTACTTC. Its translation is CASRHPSNLAGASYEQYF.

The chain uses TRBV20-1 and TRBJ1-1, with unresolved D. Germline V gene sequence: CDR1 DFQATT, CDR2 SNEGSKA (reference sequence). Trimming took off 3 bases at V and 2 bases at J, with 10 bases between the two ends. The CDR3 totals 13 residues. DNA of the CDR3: TGCAGTGCTAGTACTGTCAGAAACACTGAAGCTTTCTTT. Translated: CSASTVRNTEAFF.

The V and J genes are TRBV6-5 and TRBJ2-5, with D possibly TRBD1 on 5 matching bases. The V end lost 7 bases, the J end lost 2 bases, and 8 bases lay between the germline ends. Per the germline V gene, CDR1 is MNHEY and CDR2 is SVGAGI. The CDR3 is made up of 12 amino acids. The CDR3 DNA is TGTGCCAGCACCCCAGGGCAAGAGACCCAGTACTTC. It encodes CASTPGQETQYF.

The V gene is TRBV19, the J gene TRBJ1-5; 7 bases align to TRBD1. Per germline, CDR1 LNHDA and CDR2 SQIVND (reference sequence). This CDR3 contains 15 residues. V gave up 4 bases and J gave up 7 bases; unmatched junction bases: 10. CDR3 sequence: CASSTTGESGQPQHF. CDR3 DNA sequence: TGTGCCAGTAGTACAACAGGGGAGTCAGGACAGCCCCAGCATTTT.

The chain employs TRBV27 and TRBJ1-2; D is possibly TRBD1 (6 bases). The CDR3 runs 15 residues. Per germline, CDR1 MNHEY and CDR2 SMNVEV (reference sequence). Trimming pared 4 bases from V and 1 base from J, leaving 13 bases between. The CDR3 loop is CASSSLKGGNYGYTF. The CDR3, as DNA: TGTGCCAGCAGTTCACTCAAGGGGGGTAACTATGGCTACACCTTC.

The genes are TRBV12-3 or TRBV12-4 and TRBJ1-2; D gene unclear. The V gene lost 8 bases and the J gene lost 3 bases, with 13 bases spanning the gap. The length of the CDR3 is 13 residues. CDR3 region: CASGIRRHYGYTF. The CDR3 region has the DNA TGTGCCAGCGGAATCAGGAGACACTATGGCTACACCTTC.

CDR3 DNA sequence: TGTGCCAGCAGCTCCGGGGATAGCGGGGGCCTGACGCAGTATTTT. It yields the protein CASSSGDSGGLTQYF. J is TRBJ2-3 and V is TRBV5-4; 9 bases fit TRBD2. The germline V gene encodes CDR1 SGHNT and CDR2 YYREEE (reference sequence). The V gene end was trimmed by 3 bases and the J gene end by 9 bases; junction bases not matched to a gene: 11. This CDR3 spans 15 amino acids. Full variable domain (remainder filled in from reference TRBV5-4 and TRBJ2-3): ETGVTQSPTHLIKTRGQQVTLRCSSQSGHNTVSWYQQALGQGPQFIFQYYREEENGRGNFPPRFSGLQFPNYSSELNVNALELDDSALYLCASSSGDSGGLTQYFGPGTRLTVL.

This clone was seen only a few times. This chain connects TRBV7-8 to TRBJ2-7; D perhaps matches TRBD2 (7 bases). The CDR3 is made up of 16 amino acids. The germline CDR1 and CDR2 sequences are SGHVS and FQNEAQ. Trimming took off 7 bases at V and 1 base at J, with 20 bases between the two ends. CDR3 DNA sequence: TGTGCCAGCACCCTTAGTAGTCGGGGGGCTTCCTACGAGCAGTACTTC. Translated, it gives CASTLSSRGASYEQYF.

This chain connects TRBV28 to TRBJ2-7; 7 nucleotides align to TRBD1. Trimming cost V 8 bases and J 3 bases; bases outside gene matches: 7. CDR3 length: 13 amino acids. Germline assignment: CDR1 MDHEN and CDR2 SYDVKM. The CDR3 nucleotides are TGTGCCAGCTATCTGACAGGGATCTACGAGCAGTACTTC. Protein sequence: CASYLTGIYEQYF.

CDR3 coding DNA: TGCGCCAGCAGCCAAGATAAGACAGGGGGTAGCAATCAGCCCCAGCATTTT. This sequence encodes CASSQDKTGGSNQPQHF. The rearrangement links TRBV4-1 to TRBJ1-5, with 9 bases fitting TRBD1. The V gene's germline CDR1 is MGHRA and CDR2 YSYEKL. The CDR3 runs to 17 residues. V shed 0 bases and J 0 bases; nucleotides not matched to a gene: 3.

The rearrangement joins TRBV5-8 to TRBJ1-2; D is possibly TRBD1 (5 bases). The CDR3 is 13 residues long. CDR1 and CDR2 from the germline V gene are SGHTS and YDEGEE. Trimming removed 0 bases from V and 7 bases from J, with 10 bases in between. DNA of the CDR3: TGTGCCAGCAGCTTGGACGGGGGTATTGGCTACACCTTC. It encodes CASSLDGGIGYTF. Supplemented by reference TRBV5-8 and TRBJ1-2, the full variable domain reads EAGVTQSPTHLIKTRGQQATLRCSPISGHTSVYWYQQALGLGLQFLLWYDEGEERNRGNFPPRFSGRQFPNYSSELNVNALELEDSALYLCASSLDGGIGYTFGSGTRLTVV.

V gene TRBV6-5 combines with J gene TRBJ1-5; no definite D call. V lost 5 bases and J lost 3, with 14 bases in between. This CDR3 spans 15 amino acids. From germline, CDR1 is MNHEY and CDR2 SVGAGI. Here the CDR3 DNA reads TGTGCCAGCAGTACCGCGGGTACACTCAATCAGCCCCAGCATTTT. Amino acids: CASSTAGTLNQPQHF.

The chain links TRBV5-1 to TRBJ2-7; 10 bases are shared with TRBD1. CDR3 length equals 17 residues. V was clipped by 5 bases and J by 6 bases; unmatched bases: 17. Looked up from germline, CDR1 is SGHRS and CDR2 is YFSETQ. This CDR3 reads CASRLRSQGQGRSEQYF. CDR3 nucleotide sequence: TGCGCCAGCAGATTGAGATCCCAGGGACAGGGGCGTTCCGAGCAGTACTTC.

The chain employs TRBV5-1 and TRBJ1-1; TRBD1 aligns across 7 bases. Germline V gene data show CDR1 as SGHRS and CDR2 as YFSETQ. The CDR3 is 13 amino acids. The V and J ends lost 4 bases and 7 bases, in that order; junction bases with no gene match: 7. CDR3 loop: CASSHTDRDEAFF. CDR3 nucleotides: TGCGCCAGCAGCCACACAGACAGGGATGAAGCTTTCTTT. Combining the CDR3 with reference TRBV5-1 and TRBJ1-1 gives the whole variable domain KAGVTQTPRYLIKTRGQQVTLSCSPISGHRSVSWYQQTPGQGLQFLFEYFSETQRNKGNFPGRFSGRQFSNSRSEMNVSTLELGDSALYLCASSHTDRDEAFFGQGTRLTVV.

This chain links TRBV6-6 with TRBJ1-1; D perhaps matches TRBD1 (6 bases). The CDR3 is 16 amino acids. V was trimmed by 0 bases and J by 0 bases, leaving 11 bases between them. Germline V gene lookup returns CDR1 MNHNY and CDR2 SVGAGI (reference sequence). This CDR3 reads CASSYSRTEMNTEAFF. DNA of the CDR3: TGTGCCAGCAGTTACTCCCGGACAGAAATGAACACTGAAGCTTTCTTT.

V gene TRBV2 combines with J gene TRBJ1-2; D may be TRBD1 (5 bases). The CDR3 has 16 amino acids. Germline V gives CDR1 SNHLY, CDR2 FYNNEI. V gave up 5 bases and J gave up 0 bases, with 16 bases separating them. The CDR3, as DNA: TGTGCCAGCAGTAACGGTCTAGGGGCCACTAACTATGGCTACACCTTC. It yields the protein CASSNGLGATNYGYTF.

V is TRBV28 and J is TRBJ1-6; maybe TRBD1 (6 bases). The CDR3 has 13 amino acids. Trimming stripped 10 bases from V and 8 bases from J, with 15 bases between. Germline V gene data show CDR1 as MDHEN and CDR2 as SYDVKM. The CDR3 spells CATKPGHDSPLHF. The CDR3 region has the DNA TGTGCCACCAAACCGGGACATGATTCACCCCTCCACTTT.

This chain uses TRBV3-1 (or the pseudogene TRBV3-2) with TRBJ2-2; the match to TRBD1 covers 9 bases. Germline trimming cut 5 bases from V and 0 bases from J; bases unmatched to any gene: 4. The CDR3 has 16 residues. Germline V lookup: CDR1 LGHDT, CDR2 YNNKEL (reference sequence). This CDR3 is CASSSRTGANTGELFF. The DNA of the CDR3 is TGTGCCAGCAGCTCGAGGACAGGGGCGAACACCGGGGAGCTGTTTTTT.

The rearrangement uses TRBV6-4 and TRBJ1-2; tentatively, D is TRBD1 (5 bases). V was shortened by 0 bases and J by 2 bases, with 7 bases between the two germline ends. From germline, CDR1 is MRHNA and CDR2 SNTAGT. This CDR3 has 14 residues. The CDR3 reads CASSDSAGNYGYTF. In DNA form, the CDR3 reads TGTGCCAGCAGTGACTCCGCAGGGAACTATGGCTACACCTTC.

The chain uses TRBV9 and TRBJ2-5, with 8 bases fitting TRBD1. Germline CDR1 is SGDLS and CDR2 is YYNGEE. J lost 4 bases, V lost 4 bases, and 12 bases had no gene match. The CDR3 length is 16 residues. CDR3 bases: TGTGCCAGCAGCACGAGACAGGGGCGGCCGGGAGAGACCCAGTACTTC. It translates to CASSTRQGRPGETQYF. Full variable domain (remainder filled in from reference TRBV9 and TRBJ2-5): DSGVTQTPKHLITATGQRVTLRCSPRSGDLSVYWYQQSLDQGLQFLIQYYNGEERAKGNILERFSAQQFPDLHSELNLSSLELGDSALYFCASSTRQGRPGETQYFGPGTRLLVL.